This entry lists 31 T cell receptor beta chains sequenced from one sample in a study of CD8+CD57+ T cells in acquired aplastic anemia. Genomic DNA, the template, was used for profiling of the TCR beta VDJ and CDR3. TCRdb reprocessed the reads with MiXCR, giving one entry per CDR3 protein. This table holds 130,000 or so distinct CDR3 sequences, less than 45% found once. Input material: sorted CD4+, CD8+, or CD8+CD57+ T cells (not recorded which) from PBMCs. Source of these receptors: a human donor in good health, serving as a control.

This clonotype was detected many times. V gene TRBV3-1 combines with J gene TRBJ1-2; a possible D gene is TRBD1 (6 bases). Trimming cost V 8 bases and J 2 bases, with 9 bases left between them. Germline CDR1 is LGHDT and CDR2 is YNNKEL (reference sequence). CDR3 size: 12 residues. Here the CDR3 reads CASSQGNYGYTF. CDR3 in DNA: TGTGCCAGCTCCCAGGGGAACTATGGCTACACCTTC.

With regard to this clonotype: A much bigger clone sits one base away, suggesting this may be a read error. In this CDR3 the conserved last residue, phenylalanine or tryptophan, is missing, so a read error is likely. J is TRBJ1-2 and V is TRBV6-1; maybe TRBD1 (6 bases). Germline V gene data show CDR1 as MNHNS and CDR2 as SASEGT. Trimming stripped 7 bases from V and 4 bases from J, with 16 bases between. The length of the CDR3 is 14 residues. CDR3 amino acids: CASKKGVNIYGYTL. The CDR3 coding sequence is TGTGCCAGCAAAAAGGGGGTGAATATCTATGGCTACACCCTC.

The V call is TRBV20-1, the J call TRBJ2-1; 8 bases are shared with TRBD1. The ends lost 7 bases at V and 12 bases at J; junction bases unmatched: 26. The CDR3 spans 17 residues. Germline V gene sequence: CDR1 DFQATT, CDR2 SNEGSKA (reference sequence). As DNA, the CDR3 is TGCAGTGGGAGAATGATCCGGGGACAGGCCATCCAGGACGGGCAGTTCTTC. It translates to CSGRMIRGQAIQDGQFF.

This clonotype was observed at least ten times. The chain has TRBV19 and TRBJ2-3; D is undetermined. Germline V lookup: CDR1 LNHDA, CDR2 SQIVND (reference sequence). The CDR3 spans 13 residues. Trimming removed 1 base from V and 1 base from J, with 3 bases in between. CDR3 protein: CASSIAGTDTQYF. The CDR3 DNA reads TGTGCCAGTAGTATAGCGGGCACAGATACGCAGTATTTT.

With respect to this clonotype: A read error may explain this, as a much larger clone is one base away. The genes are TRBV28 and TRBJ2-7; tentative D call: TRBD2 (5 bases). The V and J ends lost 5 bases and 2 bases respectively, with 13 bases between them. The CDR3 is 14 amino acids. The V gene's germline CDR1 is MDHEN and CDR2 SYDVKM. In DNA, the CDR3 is TGTGCCAGCAGTGTTGGAGGCTACCCCTACGAGCAGTACTTC. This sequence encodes CASSVGGYPYEQYF.

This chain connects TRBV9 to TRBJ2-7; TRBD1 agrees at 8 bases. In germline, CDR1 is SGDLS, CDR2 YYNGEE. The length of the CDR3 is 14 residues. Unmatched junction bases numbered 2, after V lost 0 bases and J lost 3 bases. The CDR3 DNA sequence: TGTGCCAGCAGCGTAGGACAGGGGTACTACGAGCAGTACTTC. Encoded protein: CASSVGQGYYEQYF.

DNA for the CDR3: TGTGCCAGTAGTATAACCCCGGCTGGGAGTCAGCCCCAGCATTTT. It is translated as CASSITPAGSQPQHF. This chain connects TRBV19 to TRBJ1-5; D uncertain. Germline-derived CDR1 and CDR2 are LNHDA and SQIVND (reference sequence). V lost 2 bases, J lost 6 bases, and 14 bases lay in between. This CDR3 region has 15 residues.

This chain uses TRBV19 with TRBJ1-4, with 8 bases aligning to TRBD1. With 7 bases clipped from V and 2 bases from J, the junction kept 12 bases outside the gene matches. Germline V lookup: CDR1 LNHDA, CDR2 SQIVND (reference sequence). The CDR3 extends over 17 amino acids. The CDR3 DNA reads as TGTGCCAGTACGGACAGGGCGTACGCTGTCACTAATGAAAAACTGTTTTTT. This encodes CASTDRAYAVTNEKLFF.

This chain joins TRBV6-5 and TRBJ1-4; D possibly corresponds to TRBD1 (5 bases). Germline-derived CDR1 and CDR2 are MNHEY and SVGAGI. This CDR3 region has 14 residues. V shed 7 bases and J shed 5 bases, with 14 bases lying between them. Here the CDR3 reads CASNSDRINEKLFF. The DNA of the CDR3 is TGTGCCAGCAATTCAGACAGAATCAATGAAAAACTGTTTTTT.

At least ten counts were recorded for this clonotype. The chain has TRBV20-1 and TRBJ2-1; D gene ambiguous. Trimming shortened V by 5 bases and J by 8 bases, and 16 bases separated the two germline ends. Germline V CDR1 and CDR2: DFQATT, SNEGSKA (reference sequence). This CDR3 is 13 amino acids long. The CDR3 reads CSAGANPTDEQFF. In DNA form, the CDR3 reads TGCAGTGCTGGAGCCAACCCAACGGATGAGCAGTTCTTC.

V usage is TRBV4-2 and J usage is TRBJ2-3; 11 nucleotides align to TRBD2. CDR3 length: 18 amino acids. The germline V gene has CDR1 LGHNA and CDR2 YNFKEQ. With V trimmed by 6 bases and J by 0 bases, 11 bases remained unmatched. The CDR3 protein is CASSLDYRLAGSTDTQYF. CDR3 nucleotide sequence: TGTGCCAGCAGTCTTGACTATAGACTAGCGGGAAGCACAGATACGCAGTATTTT.

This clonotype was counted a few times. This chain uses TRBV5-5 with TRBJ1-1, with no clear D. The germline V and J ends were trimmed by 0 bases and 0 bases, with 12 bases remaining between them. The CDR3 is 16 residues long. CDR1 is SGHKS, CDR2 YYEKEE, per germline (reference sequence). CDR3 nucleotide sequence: TGTGCCAGCAGCTTGGGTGGGCCCGGGGTGAACACTGAAGCTTTCTTT. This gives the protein CASSLGGPGVNTEAFF.

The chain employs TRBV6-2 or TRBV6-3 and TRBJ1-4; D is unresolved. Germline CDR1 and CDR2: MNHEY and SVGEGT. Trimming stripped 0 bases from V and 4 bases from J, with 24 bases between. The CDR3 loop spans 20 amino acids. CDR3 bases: TGTGCCAGCAGTTACTCGACCCGGGCCCTACAAGGTCAGGATAATGAAAAACTGTTTTTT. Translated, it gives CASSYSTRALQGQDNEKLFF.

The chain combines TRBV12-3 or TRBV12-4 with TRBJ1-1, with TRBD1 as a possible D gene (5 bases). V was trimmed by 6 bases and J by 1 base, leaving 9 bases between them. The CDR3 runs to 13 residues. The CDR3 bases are TGTGCCAGCAGGCGGGGGGAGAACACTGAAGCTTTCTTT. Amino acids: CASRRGENTEAFF.

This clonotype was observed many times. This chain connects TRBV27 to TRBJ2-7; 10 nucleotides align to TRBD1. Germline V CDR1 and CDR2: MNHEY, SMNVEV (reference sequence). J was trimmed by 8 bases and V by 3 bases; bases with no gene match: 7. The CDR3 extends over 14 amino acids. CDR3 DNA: TGTGCCAGCAGTTTCCTCGGGACAGGGGCCCAGCAGTACTTC. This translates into CASSFLGTGAQQYF.

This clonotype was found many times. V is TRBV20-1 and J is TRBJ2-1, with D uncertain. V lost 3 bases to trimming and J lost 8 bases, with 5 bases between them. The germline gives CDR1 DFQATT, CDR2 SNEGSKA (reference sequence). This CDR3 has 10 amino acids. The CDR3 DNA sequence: TGCAGTGCTAGGTTGGATGAGCAGTTCTTC. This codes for CSARLDEQFF.

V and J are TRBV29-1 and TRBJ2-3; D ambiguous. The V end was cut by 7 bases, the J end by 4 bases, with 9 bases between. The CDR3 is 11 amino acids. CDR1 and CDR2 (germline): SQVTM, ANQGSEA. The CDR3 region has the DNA TGCAGCGCCGAACGGGCAGATACGCAGTATTTT. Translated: CSAERADTQYF.

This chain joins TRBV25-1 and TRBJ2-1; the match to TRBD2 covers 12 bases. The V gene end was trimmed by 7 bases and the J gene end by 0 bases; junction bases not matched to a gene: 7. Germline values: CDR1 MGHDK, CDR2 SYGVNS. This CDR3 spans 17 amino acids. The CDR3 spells CASTRLAGDSSYNEQFF. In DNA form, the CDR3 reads TGTGCCAGCACTAGACTAGCGGGGGACAGCTCCTACAATGAGCAGTTCTTC.

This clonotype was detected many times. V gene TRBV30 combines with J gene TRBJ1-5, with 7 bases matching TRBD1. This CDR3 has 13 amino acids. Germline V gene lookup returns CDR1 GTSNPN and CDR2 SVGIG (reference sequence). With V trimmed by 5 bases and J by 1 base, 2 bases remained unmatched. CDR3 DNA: TGTGCCTGGCGACAGGGCAGCAATCAGCCCCAGCATTTT. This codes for CAWRQGSNQPQHF.

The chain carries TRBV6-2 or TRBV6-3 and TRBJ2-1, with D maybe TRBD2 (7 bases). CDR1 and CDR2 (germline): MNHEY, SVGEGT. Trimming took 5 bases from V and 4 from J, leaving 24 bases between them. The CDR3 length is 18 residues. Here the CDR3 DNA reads TGTGCCAGCAGTACCCGAGGGGGTGAGACTAGCCGATACAATGAGCAGTTCTTC. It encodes CASSTRGGETSRYNEQFF.

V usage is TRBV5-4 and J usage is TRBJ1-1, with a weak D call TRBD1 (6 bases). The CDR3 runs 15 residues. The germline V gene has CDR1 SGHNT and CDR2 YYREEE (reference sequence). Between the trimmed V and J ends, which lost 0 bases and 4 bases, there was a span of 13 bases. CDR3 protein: CASSLETGWTTEAFF. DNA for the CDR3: TGTGCCAGCAGCTTGGAAACAGGGTGGACCACTGAAGCTTTCTTT.

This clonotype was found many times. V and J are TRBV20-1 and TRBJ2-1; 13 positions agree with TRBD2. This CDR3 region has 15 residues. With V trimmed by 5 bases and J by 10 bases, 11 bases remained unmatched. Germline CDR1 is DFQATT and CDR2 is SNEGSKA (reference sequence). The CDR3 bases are TGCAGTGCTCCCGGACGGACTAGCGGGAGCGGGGAGCAGTTCTTC. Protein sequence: CSAPGRTSGSGEQFF.

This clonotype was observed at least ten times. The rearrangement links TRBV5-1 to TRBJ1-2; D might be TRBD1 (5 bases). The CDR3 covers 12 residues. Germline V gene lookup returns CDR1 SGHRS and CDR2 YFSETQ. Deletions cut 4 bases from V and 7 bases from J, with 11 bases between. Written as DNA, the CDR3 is TGCGCCAGCAGCACCCAAGGGGTTGGCTACACCTTC. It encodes CASSTQGVGYTF.

In DNA form, the CDR3 reads TGTGCCAGCAGTTTAGAGGGACAGGGAATAGGCAAGGTCACCGGGGAGCTGTTTTTT. Protein: CASSLEGQGIGKVTGELFF. This rearrangement joins TRBV27 to TRBJ2-2; 9 nucleotides match TRBD1. The CDR3 sequence is 19 residues long. The junction had 14 bases not matched to a gene; V was cut back by 2 bases and J by 4 bases. CDR1 MNHEY and CDR2 SMNVEV come from the germline V gene (reference sequence).

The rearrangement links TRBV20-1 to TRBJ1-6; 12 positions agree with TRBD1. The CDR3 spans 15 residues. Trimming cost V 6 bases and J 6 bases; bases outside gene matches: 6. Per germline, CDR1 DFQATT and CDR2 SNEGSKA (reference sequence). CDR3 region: CSAGGQGAANSPLHF. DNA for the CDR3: TGCAGTGCGGGGGGACAGGGGGCGGCTAATTCACCCCTCCACTTT.

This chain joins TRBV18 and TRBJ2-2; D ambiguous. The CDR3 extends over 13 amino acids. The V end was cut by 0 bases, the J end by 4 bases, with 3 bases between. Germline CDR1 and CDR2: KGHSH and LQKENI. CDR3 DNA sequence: TGTGCCAGCTCACCACCGGTCACCGGGGAGCTGTTTTTT. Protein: CASSPPVTGELFF.

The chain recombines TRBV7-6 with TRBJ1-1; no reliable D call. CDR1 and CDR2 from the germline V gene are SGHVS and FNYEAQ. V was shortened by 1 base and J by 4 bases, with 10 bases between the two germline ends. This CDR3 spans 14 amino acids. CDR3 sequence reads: CASSLGLLSTEAFF. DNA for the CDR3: TGTGCCAGCAGCTTAGGACTCTTGAGCACTGAAGCTTTCTTT.

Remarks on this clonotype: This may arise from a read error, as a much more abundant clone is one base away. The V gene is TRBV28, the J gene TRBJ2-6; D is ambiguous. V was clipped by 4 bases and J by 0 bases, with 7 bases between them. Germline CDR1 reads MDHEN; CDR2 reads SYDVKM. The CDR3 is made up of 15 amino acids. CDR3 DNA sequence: TGTGCCAGCAGTTCCCCCGGCTCTGGGGCCAACGTCCTGACTTTC. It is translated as CASSSPGSGANVLTF.

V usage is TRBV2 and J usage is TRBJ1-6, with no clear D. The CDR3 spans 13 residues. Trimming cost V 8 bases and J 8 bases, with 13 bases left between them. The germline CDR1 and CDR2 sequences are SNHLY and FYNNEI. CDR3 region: CASVADGHSPLHF. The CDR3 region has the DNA TGTGCCAGCGTCGCGGACGGACATTCACCCCTCCACTTT.

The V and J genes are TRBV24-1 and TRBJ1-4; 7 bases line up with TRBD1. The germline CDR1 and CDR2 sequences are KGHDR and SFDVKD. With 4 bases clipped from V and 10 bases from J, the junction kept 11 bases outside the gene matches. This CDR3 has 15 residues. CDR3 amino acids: CATSDARQGEGKLFF. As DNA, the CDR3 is TGTGCCACCAGTGACGCCCGGCAGGGGGAGGGAAAACTGTTTTTT.

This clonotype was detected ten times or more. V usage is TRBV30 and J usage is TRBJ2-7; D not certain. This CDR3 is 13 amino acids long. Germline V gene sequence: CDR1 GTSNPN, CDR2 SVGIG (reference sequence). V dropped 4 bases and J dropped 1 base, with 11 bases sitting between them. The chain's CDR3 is CAWTTTDSYEQYF. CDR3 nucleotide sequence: TGTGCCTGGACTACAACGGATTCCTACGAGCAGTACTTC.